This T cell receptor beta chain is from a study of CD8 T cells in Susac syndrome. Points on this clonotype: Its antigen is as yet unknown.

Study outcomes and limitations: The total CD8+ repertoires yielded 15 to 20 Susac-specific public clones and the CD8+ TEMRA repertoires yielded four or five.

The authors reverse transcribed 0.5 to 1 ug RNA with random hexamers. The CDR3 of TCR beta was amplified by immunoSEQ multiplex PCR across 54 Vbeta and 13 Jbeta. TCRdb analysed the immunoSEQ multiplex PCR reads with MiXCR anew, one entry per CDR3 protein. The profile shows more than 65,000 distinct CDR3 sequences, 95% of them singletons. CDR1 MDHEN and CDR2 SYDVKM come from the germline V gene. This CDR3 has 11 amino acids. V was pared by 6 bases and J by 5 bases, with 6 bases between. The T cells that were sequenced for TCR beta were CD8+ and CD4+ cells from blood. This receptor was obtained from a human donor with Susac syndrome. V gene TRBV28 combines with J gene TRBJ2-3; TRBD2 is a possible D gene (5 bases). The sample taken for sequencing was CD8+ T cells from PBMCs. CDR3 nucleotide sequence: TGTGCCAGCAGAGAGGGAGATACGCAGTATTTT. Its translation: CASREGDTQYF.